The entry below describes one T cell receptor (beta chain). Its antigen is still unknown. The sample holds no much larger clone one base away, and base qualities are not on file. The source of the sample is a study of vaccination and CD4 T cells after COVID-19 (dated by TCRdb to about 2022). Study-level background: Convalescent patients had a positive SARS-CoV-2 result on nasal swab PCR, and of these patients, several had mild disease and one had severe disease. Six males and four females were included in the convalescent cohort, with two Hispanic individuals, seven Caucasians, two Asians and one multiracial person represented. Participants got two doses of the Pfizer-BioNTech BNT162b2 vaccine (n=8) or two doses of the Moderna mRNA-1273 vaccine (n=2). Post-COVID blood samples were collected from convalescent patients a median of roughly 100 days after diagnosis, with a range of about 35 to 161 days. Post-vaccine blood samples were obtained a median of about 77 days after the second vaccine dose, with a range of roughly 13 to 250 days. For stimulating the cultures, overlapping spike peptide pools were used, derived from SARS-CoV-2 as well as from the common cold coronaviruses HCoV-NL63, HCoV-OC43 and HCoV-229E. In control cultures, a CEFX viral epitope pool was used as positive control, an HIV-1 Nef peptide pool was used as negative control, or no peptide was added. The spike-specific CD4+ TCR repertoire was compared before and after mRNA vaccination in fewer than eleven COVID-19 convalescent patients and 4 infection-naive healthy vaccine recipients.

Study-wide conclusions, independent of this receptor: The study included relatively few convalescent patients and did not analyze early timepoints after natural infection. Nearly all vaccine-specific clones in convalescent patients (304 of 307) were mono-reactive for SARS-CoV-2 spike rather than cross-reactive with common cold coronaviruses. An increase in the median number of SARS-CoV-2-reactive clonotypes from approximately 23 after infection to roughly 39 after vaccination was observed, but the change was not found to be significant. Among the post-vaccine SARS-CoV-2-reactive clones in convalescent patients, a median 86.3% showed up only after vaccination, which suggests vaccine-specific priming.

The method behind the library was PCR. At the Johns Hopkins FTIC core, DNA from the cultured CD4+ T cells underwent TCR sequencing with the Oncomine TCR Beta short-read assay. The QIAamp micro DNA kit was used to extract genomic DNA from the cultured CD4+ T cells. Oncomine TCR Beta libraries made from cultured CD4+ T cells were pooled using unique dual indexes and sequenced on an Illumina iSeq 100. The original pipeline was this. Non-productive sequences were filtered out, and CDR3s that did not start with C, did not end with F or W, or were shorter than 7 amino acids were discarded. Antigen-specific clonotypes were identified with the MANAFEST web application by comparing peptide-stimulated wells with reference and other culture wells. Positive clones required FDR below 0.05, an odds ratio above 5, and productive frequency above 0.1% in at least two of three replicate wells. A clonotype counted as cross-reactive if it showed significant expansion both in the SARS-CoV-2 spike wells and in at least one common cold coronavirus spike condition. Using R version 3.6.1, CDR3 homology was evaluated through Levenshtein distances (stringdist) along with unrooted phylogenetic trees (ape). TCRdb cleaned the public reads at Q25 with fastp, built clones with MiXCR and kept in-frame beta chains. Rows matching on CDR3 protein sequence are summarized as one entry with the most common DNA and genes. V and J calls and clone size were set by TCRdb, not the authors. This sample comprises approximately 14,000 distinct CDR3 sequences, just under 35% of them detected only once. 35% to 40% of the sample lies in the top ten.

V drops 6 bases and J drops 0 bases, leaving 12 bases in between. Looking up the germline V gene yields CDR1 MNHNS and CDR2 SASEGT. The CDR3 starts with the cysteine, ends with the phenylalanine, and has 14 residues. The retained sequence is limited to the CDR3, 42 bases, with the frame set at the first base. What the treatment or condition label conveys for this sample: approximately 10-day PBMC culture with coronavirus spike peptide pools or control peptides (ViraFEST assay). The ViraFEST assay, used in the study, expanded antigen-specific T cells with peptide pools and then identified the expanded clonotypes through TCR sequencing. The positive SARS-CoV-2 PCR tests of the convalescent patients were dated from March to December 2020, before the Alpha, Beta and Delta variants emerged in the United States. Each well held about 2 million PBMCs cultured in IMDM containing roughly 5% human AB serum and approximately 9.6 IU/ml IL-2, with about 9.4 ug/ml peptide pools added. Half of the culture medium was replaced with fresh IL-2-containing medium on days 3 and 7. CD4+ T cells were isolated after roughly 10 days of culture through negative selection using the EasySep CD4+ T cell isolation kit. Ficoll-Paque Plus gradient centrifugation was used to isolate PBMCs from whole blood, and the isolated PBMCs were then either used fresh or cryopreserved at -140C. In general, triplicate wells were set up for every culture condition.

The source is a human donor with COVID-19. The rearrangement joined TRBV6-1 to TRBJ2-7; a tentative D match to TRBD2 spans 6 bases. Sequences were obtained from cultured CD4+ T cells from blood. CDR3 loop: CASSGGGPSYEQYF. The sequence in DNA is TGTGCCAGCAGCGGCGGAGGGCCCTCCTACGAGCAGTACTTC.